This T cell receptor beta chain was obtained from a study of cytomegalovirus exposure and HLA in healthy donors. Study at large: Caucasian-associated ancestry cluster membership applied to 75% to 85% of some 400 genotyped donors.

This clone was seen a few times. Its antigen is undetermined. Study findings and constraints: Follow-up analysis later connected one missense variant in DCLRE1C with trimming of TCR beta V- and J-genes. Several of the most significant clusters appeared, in a later analysis, to be linked to common viral pathogens. Productive status was seen about 87% or about 30% of the time for most TCR beta V segments in an earlier analysis.

This CDR3 is 15 amino acids long. Germline V lookup: CDR1 LGHNA, CDR2 YSLEER. V dropped 0 bases and J dropped 2 bases, with 10 bases sitting between them. The PCR had 60 Vbeta and 13 Jbeta primers. Sequenced by immunoSEQ multiplex PCR; TCRdb stores in-frame clones only, minus some. The data hold about 130,000 clones, with approximately 80% observed a single time. This sequence was found in a male donor in good health and CMV-seronegative. Sequenced material: PBMCs. The rearrangement joins TRBV4-3 to TRBJ1-2, with D uncertain. The CDR3: CASSQDGTRNYGYTF. The CDR3 DNA follows: TGCGCCAGCAGCCAAGATGGCACCAGAAACTATGGCTACACCTTC.